One sample yielded the 23 T cell receptor beta chains listed below, sequenced in a study of blood T cell repertoires in COVID-19. Sequencing was performed with immunoSEQ multiplex PCR; in TCRdb, only in-frame clones are kept and a portion is missing. The table shows about 410,000 clones, with around 91% occurring only once. Sequenced material: peripheral blood. The receptors derive from a woman between 35 and 50 years old with COVID-19, enrolled during active disease.

The chain couples TRBV3-1 (or the pseudogene TRBV3-2) to TRBJ2-5, with a possible D match to TRBD1 (5 bases). Germline lookup yields CDR1 LGHDT and CDR2 YNNKEL (reference sequence). The CDR3 consists of 14 residues. Trimming stripped 4 bases from V and 2 bases from J, with 11 bases between. CDR3 sequence (DNA): TGTGCCAGCAGCCCCGGACAACTACAAGAGACCCAGTACTTC. Its protein is CASSPGQLQETQYF.

The chain has TRBV4-1 and TRBJ1-1; D remains ambiguous. Trimming stripped 5 bases from V and 6 bases from J, with 19 bases between. The CDR3 runs to 15 residues. Per germline, CDR1 MGHRA and CDR2 YSYEKL. The CDR3 sequence: CASSSPAAGRAEAFF. The CDR3 DNA reads as TGCGCCAGCAGCTCCCCAGCGGCAGGTAGAGCTGAAGCTTTCTTT.

The genes are TRBV6-6 and TRBJ2-1; D is perhaps TRBD2 (6 bases). The CDR3 covers 14 residues. Germline V gene lookup returns CDR1 MNHNY and CDR2 SVGAGI (reference sequence). Deletions cut 0 bases from V and 10 bases from J, with 13 bases between. The CDR3: CASSYSLTSREQFF. DNA of the CDR3: TGTGCCAGCAGTTACTCCCTGACTAGTCGGGAGCAGTTCTTC.

The V and J genes are TRBV7-2 and TRBJ1-2; no clear D. The CDR3 loop spans 13 amino acids. V lost 2 bases and J lost 6, with 10 bases in between. The germline gives CDR1 SGHTA, CDR2 FQGNSA. CDR3 coding DNA: TGTGCCAGCAGCTTACTCCAGGTCCATGGCTACACCTTC. Protein: CASSLLQVHGYTF.

V is TRBV11-2 and J is TRBJ1-6, with D possibly matching TRBD1 (6 bases). Between the trimmed V and J ends, which lost 1 base and 7 bases, there was a span of 14 bases. Germline CDR1 SGHAT, CDR2 FQNNGV. The CDR3 extends over 16 amino acids. The CDR3 is CASSLVRGGLNSPLHF. CDR3 coding DNA: TGTGCCAGCAGCTTAGTAAGGGGGGGACTAAATTCACCCCTCCACTTT.

This clone appeared once. CDR3 region: CASSPRGVSYNEQFF. DNA for the CDR3: TGTGCCAGCAGTCCCCGGGGGGTATCCTACAATGAGCAGTTCTTC. The gene calls are TRBV27 and TRBJ2-1; 7 nucleotides agree with TRBD2. The junction had 5 bases not matched to a gene; V was cut back by 5 bases and J by 1 base. This CDR3 is built from 15 residues. Germline V gene lookup returns CDR1 MNHEY and CDR2 SMNVEV (reference sequence).

This clone was detected many times. The chain couples TRBV4-3 to TRBJ1-2, with TRBD1 as a possible D gene (6 bases). Per the germline V gene, CDR1 is LGHNA and CDR2 is YSLEER. V was pared by 1 base and J by 4 bases, with 16 bases between. The CDR3 is made up of 16 amino acids. CDR3 sequence: CASSQGGHPDGYGYTF. In DNA, the CDR3 is TGCGCCAGCAGCCAAGGGGGGCATCCGGATGGCTATGGCTACACCTTC.

The chain carries TRBV7-9 and TRBJ2-3, with D possibly TRBD2 on 6 matching bases. Germline CDR1 SEHNR, CDR2 FQNEAQ (reference sequence). The CDR3 length is 16 residues. Trimming removed 2 bases at V and 5 bases at J, with 17 bases between. The CDR3: CASSLIRGLLGDTQYF. In DNA, the CDR3 is TGTGCCAGCAGCTTAATTCGGGGGTTGCTAGGAGATACGCAGTATTTT.

The chain has TRBV5-1 and TRBJ2-1; TRBD2 matches 7 bases. CDR3 length equals 14 residues. The V gene's germline CDR1 is SGHRS and CDR2 YFSETQ. V dropped 4 bases and J dropped 5; count of bases not matched to a gene: 6. CDR3 DNA: TGCGCCAGCAGCAGGACTAGATCCGACAATGAGCAGTTCTTC. Protein product: CASSRTRSDNEQFF.

The chain combines TRBV9 with TRBJ1-5, with a tentative D call TRBD1 (5 bases). The CDR3 is 15 residues long. Germline CDR1 and CDR2: SGDLS and YYNGEE. Trimming shortened V by 0 bases and J by 5 bases, and 12 bases separated the two germline ends. The CDR3 protein is CASSVVQGCDQPQHF. The CDR3 DNA reads TGTGCCAGCAGCGTAGTCCAGGGCTGCGATCAGCCCCAGCATTTT.

This chain connects TRBV6-1 to TRBJ1-4; D is unclear. The CDR3 runs 16 residues. Germline CDR1 MNHNS, CDR2 SASEGT. V was trimmed by 2 bases and J by 0 bases, leaving 10 bases between them. CDR3 region: CASSEMVSATNEKLFF. The DNA for the CDR3 is TGTGCCAGCAGTGAAATGGTCAGTGCAACTAATGAAAAACTGTTTTTT.

The rearrangement joins TRBV6-6 to TRBJ1-2; 8 nucleotides line up with TRBD1. The CDR3 loop spans 17 amino acids. V gave up 5 bases and J gave up 8 bases; unmatched junction bases: 19. Germline V gene sequence: CDR1 MNHNY, CDR2 SVGAGI (reference sequence). The CDR3 spells CASSPLFLRQGSDGYTF. The CDR3 region has the DNA TGTGCCAGCAGTCCACTCTTCCTACGACAGGGGAGTGACGGCTACACCTTC.

This clone was found once. The chain recombines TRBV6-2 or TRBV6-3 with TRBJ1-5; 7 bases match TRBD1. Trimming cost V 6 bases and J 5 bases; bases outside gene matches: 10. This CDR3 has 15 residues. Germline CDR1 is MNHEY and CDR2 is SVGEGT. This CDR3 is CASSVITGVHQPQHF. The CDR3 DNA is TGTGCCAGCAGCGTCATAACAGGGGTTCATCAGCCCCAGCATTTT.

V gene TRBV24-1 combines with J gene TRBJ2-2, with D possibly TRBD1 on 6 matching bases. The CDR3 consists of 17 residues. Germline values: CDR1 KGHDR, CDR2 SFDVKD. V shed 7 bases and J shed 0 bases, with 17 bases lying between them. CDR3 sequence: CATSDVKGESNTGELFF. Written as DNA, the CDR3 is TGTGCCACCAGCGACGTAAAGGGGGAATCGAACACCGGGGAGCTGTTTTTT.

The chain has TRBV9 and TRBJ2-2; D is possibly TRBD2 (7 bases). This CDR3 has 17 amino acids. With 0 bases removed from V and 3 bases from J, the gap between germline ends came to 15 bases. Per germline, CDR1 SGDLS and CDR2 YYNGEE. CDR3 residues: CASSVARLGGDTGELFF. DNA for the CDR3: TGTGCCAGCAGCGTAGCCCGACTAGGGGGGGACACCGGGGAGCTGTTTTTT. Drawing the rest from reference TRBV9 and TRBJ2-2, the complete variable domain is DSGVTQTPKHLITATGQRVTLRCSPRSGDLSVYWYQQSLDQGLQFLIQYYNGEERAKGNILERFSAQQFPDLHSELNLSSLELGDSALYFCASSVARLGGDTGELFFGEGSRLTVL.

The chain uses TRBV19 and TRBJ2-7; TRBD2 matches at 7 bases. The ends lost 6 bases at V and 3 bases at J; junction bases unmatched: 11. The CDR3 is 15 amino acids. CDR1 LNHDA and CDR2 SQIVND come from the germline V gene (reference sequence). CDR3 bases: TGTGCCAGTAGGGCCTGGGCGGGGGACCACTACGAGCAGTACTTC. Protein product: CASRAWAGDHYEQYF.

This chain uses TRBV5-4 with TRBJ1-4; D is uncertain. Germline V lookup: CDR1 SGHNT, CDR2 YYREEE (reference sequence). The length of the CDR3 is 15 residues. V was trimmed by 2 bases and J by 6 bases, leaving 14 bases between them. The DNA of the CDR3 is TGTGCCAGCAGCTTCGGCGGCACGTCGTATGAAAAACTGTTTTTT. It codes for CASSFGGTSYEKLFF.

The chain carries TRBV27 and TRBJ1-2, with 8 nucleotides matching TRBD1. This CDR3 region has 15 residues. V was pared by 5 bases and J by 2 bases, with 7 bases of the junction left unmatched. Germline CDR1 MNHEY, CDR2 SMNVEV (reference sequence). CDR3 nucleotides: TGTGCCAGCAGTCAGCAGGGGGCCGGAAACTATGGCTACACCTTC. It specifies CASSQQGAGNYGYTF.

The V and J genes are TRBV5-1 and TRBJ2-5; TRBD1 matches 8 bases. Germline V gene data show CDR1 as SGHRS and CDR2 as YFSETQ. The CDR3 covers 15 residues. J was trimmed by 2 bases and V by 4 bases; bases with no gene match: 7. CDR3 protein: CASSTGQGPQETQYF. The CDR3 bases are TGCGCCAGCAGCACCGGACAGGGACCTCAAGAGACCCAGTACTTC.

The chain recombines TRBV2 with TRBJ2-1; possibly TRBD1 for D (5 bases). Deletions cut 10 bases from V and 8 bases from J, with 21 bases between. Germline V gives CDR1 SNHLY, CDR2 FYNNEI. The CDR3 has 14 amino acids. CDR3 nucleotide sequence: TGTGCCACCCAAAGGTGGGCAGGGTCCCATGAGCAGTTCTTC. Its translation is CATQRWAGSHEQFF.

V and J are TRBV4-3 and TRBJ2-7; D is possibly TRBD1 (5 bases). Trimming cost V 1 base and J 7 bases, with 14 bases left between them. Per germline, CDR1 LGHNA and CDR2 YSLEER. The CDR3 consists of 14 residues. CDR3 in amino acids: CASSQVPGLGEQYF. The DNA for the CDR3 is TGCGCCAGCAGCCAAGTTCCAGGGCTTGGGGAGCAGTACTTC.

The chain recombines TRBV25-1 with TRBJ1-2; no firm D call. The germline CDR1 and CDR2 sequences are MGHDK and SYGVNS. This CDR3 spans 15 amino acids. V was clipped by 1 base and J by 4 bases, with 13 bases between them. The CDR3 is CASSELGESLYGYTF. The CDR3 region has the DNA TGTGCCAGCAGTGAATTGGGCGAGTCCCTCTATGGCTACACCTTC.

Remarks on this clone: This sample includes further DNA sequences coding for the same CDR3. The rearrangement joins TRBV12-3 or TRBV12-4 to TRBJ1-5; 7 bases line up with TRBD1. The V segment lost 6 bases and the J segment 2 bases; nucleotides outside the gene matches: 1. This CDR3 has 13 amino acids. The CDR3 reads CASRGTGNQPQHF. The CDR3 coding sequence is TGTGCCAGCAGGGGGACAGGCAATCAGCCCCAGCATTTT.